Following are 5 T cell receptor beta chains from one sample sequenced in a study of blood T cell repertoires in COVID-19. The data were produced by immunoSEQ multiplex PCR, yet TCRdb's version contains in-frame clones alone and is incomplete. The sample holds more than 65,000 clones, 75% to 90% seen once. The material sequenced was peripheral blood. The origin of the receptors is a human donor in a cohort sampled during active COVID-19.

This chain links TRBV18 with TRBJ2-1, with D possibly matching TRBD1 (5 bases). V gave up 2 bases and J gave up 6 bases, with 8 bases separating them. CDR1 and CDR2 from the germline V gene are KGHSH and LQKENI. The CDR3 is 13 residues long. The CDR3 nucleotides are TGTGCCAGCTCACCAGGGGCCCGCAATGAGCAGTTCTTC. It codes for CASSPGARNEQFF.

This clone was counted only a few times. The chain is built from TRBV7-7 and TRBJ1-2; 10 nucleotides agree with TRBD1. Germline V gene data show CDR1 as SSHAT and CDR2 as FNYEAQ (reference sequence). The CDR3 is 14 amino acids. V was pared by 8 bases and J by 0 bases, with 3 bases of the junction left unmatched. The CDR3, as DNA: TGTGCCAGCCACGGACAGGGGGCTAACTATGGCTACACCTTC. It codes for CASHGQGANYGYTF.

The gene calls are TRBV2 and TRBJ2-7; 9 bases align to TRBD1. This CDR3 comprises 15 residues. The germline CDR1 and CDR2 sequences are SNHLY and FYNNEI. V lost 6 bases to trimming and J lost 5 bases; unmatched junction nucleotides: 11. CDR3 in amino acids: CASRVDRDRDDEQYF. CDR3 DNA: TGTGCCAGCAGAGTAGACCGGGACAGGGACGACGAGCAGTACTTC. Full variable domain (rest looked up from reference TRBV2 and TRBJ2-7): EPEVTQTPSHQVTQMGQEVILRCVPISNHLYFYWYRQILGQKVEFLVSFYNNEISEKSEIFDDQFSVERPDGSNFTLKIRSTKLEDSAMYFCASRVDRDRDDEQYFGPGTRLTVT.

The chain couples TRBV9 to TRBJ2-7; 7 bases map to TRBD2. Looked up from germline, CDR1 is SGDLS and CDR2 is YYNGEE. CDR3 length equals 15 residues. The V gene end was trimmed by 4 bases and the J gene end by 3 bases; junction bases not matched to a gene: 10. For the CDR3, the DNA is TGTGCCAGCAGCCCCGAAGCGGGACCCCACTACGAGCAGTACTTC. This encodes CASSPEAGPHYEQYF.

This chain connects TRBV25-1 to TRBJ1-1; tentatively, D is TRBD1 (6 bases). CDR1 and CDR2 (germline): MGHDK, SYGVNS. Trimming stripped 8 bases from V and 7 bases from J, with 17 bases between. The CDR3 covers 13 residues. The CDR3 reads CASGPTGTSEAFF. The CDR3 region has the DNA TGTGCCAGCGGTCCTACCGGGACAAGTGAAGCTTTCTTT.